The entry that follows covers one TCR beta chain sequence. The cohort comprised adults aged about 18 to 100 years residing in under 25 US areas. All recovered Cohort 3 donors got two negative PCRs, got clearance, or saw symptom resolution. The sample belongs to a study of blood T cell repertoires in COVID-19. For the study at large: The samples span acute and convalescent COVID-19 from the United States, Italy and Spain. T cells, B-cell-depleted T cells, or PBMCs supplied cDNA or gDNA.

Germline V gene sequence: CDR1 GTSNPN, CDR2 SVGIG (reference sequence). J lost 6 bases, V lost 4 bases, and 11 bases had no gene match. The CDR3 is made up of 15 amino acids. The table came from immunoSEQ multiplex PCR; TCRdb's copy has only in-frame clones and leaves some out. The sample lists roughly 300,000 clones, roughly 90% occurring once. The clonotype originates from a woman younger than 45 who had recovered from COVID-19. The specimen was PBMCs or T cells enriched from blood (not recorded which). The chain couples TRBV30 to TRBJ2-2, with 7 bases matching TRBD1. The CDR3 bases are TGTGCCTGGAAACCCGGTGGCCAGGGGGCCGGGGAGCTGTTTTTT. Protein: CAWKPGGQGAGELFF.